Listed here is a single T cell receptor beta chain. The antigen is undetermined. These data belong to a study of CD8+CD57+ T cells in acquired aplastic anemia. Study information: The DNA of sorted CD4+ and CD8+ cells averaged around 3.2 ug. Findings and limits, study-wide: Patients and controls had in common approximately 30 CD8+ CDR3 sequences.

Profiling that covered TCR beta VDJ and CDR3 relied on genomic DNA as its template. TCRdb passed the reads through MiXCR, listing each CDR3 protein once. The data show under 200,000 distinct CDR3 sequences, about 64% seen once. All sequencing subjects had displayed CD8+CD57+ cell expansion on flow cytometry. The J segment lost 4 bases and the V segment lost 1 base, leaving 8 bases of the junction unmatched. Germline-derived CDR1 and CDR2 are SEHNR and FQNEAQ (reference sequence). The CDR3 is made up of 17 amino acids. The sequence was collected from a human donor with aplastic anemia. J is TRBJ2-4 and V is TRBV7-9, with TRBD1 matching 9 bases. Sequenced sample: sorted CD4+, CD8+, or CD8+CD57+ T cells (not recorded which) from PBMCs. The CDR3 DNA sequence: TGTGCCAGCAGCTTAGGCGGGACAGGGATGGATAAAAACATTCAGTACTTC. Amino acid sequence: CASSLGGTGMDKNIQYF.